The rows below give T cell receptor beta chains drawn from one sample of a study of long-term antiretroviral therapy in people with HIV. The protocol was immunoSEQ multiplex PCR, while the TCRdb copy is restricted to in-frame clones and leaves out a portion. The table lists around 25,000 clones, 70% to 90% of them singletons, with 5% to 6% in the top ten. Sequenced material: unsorted PBMCs, taken around 4.5 years after starting antiretroviral therapy. The receptor set was obtained from a man younger than 45 with HIV. Each CDR3 is given with its conserved first and last residue.

v_call	j_call	cdr3_aa
TRBV7-9	TRBJ1-2	CASSSFLTGGGYTF
TRBV18	TRBJ2-1	CASSPLQEHGEQFF
TRBV5-4	TRBJ1-1	CASRPPGQGALNTEAFF
TRBV4-1	TRBJ1-5	CASSEILNQPQHF
TRBV7-9	TRBJ1-6	CASRLGRRTDNSPLHF
TRBV4-3	TRBJ1-3	CASSRVGSGNTIYF
TRBV18	TRBJ2-1	CASRPDRGRSYNEQFF
TRBV11-3	TRBJ2-1	CASSLTPREQFF
TRBV6-5	TRBJ1-2	CASSYDGGNYGYTF
TRBV27	TRBJ1-5	CASSRDGSNQPQHF
TRBV4-1	TRBJ2-7	CASSPRGEGGAYEQYF
TRBV30	TRBJ2-4	CAWSVYGVHGRENIQYF
TRBV25-1	TRBJ2-1	CASSEYTSPYNEQFF
TRBV11-2	TRBJ2-3	CASSPRTGLSAIPTQYF
TRBV30	TRBJ2-1	CAWSSLAGGPMNEQFF
TRBV6-5	TRBJ1-5	CASSLGLYSNQPQHF
TRBV10-3	TRBJ2-3	CAISEYLAGGPDTQYF
TRBV6-1	TRBJ1-1	CASRAFYEVRTEAFF
TRBV13	TRBJ2-1	CASSPRGRGYNEQFF
TRBV29-1	TRBJ2-1	CSLTSGRVYNEQFF
TRBV19	TRBJ1-2	CASSTGWGGYTF
TRBV7-8	TRBJ2-3	CASSVARGPSTDTQYF
TRBV19	TRBJ2-4	CASRGGGAKNIQYF
TRBV6-6	TRBJ2-2	CASSGTGRAGELFF
TRBV6-1	TRBJ2-5	CASSGGRDSGGGPQETQYF
TRBV28	TRBJ2-7	CASSLSLEQYF
TRBV18	TRBJ1-1	CASSPPGRPLNTEAFF
TRBV13	TRBJ1-3	CASSPSGTSGNTIYF
TRBV7-8	TRBJ2-5	CASNDNQETQYF
TRBV5-3	TRBJ2-1	CARSGGLLSSYNEQFF
TRBV25-1	TRBJ2-2	CASSSGTGSTGELFF
TRBV7-6	TRBJ2-7	CASSPLTIPAFRYSYEQYF
TRBV10-3	TRBJ2-7	CAISDISRSAYEQYF
TRBV4-3	TRBJ2-7	CASSQGVGASYEQYF
TRBV18	TRBJ2-6	CASSLQGFRANVLTF
TRBV6-5	TRBJ2-1	CASSYGQGAYNEQFF
TRBV19	TRBJ1-2	CASRPDGGHGYTF
TRBV4-3	TRBJ2-7	CASAGPDKQYF
TRBV19	TRBJ2-7	CASSPGTGLSYEQYF
TRBV27	TRBJ2-6	CASTGIPGANVLTF
TRBV27	TRBJ1-6	CASSFGQGSPLHF
TRBV27	TRBJ2-1	CASSHIKLAGAHNEQFF
TRBV19	TRBJ2-7	CASSRTLESYEQYF
TRBV2	TRBJ2-2	CASREQGPTGELFF
TRBV25-1	TRBJ1-1	CASSRGPNTEAFF
TRBV30	TRBJ2-7	CAWMGTGHYEQYF
TRBV29-1	TRBJ2-7	CSVVVGSYYHEQYF
TRBV29-1	TRBJ1-1	CSVVTGLNTEAFF
TRBV5-1	TRBJ2-7	CASSASQGAFEGYEQYF
TRBV10-3	TRBJ1-2	CAISESTSYGYTF
TRBV5-1	TRBJ2-1	CASSLDPEAYNEQFF
TRBV5-1	TRBJ2-7	CASSQGGGSYEQYF
TRBV7-2	TRBJ2-1	CASSSGLDGYNEQFF
TRBV5-1	TRBJ2-1	CASSLGGAQVHEQFF
TRBV5-6	TRBJ2-7	CASSLEWRQTNEQYF
TRBV20-1	TRBJ1-1	CSARGLSEAFF
TRBV19	TRBJ1-1	CASSLSSVGATEAFF